The rows below give T cell receptor beta chains drawn from one sample of a study of T cells in Graves' hyperthyroidism and ophthalmopathy. TCRdb redid the calling of the multiplex PCR reads with MiXCR, one entry per CDR3 protein. The profile shows some 200,000 distinct CDR3 sequences, roughly 15% of them singletons. The sequenced sample was blood. Receptors originate from a man aged 45-65 years with Graves' hyperthyroidism. CDR3s include the opening cysteine and the closing phenylalanine or tryptophan. D genes are given only for firm matches. For some rows the clone size is stated as once, few or many, or as a class when expanded; others skip it.

D: TRBD1
size: many
J: TRBJ1-2
V: TRBV4-3
CDR3: CASSQEQGAQGYTF
DNA: TGCGCCAGCAGCCAAGAACAGGGGGCGCAGGGCTACACCTTC

D: -
size: many
J: TRBJ1-2
V: TRBV12-3/TRBV12-4
CDR3: CASSWDPFDGKSHYGYTF
DNA: TGTGCCAGCAGTTGGGACCCTTTTGATGGAAAATCCCACTATGGCTACACCTTC

D: -
size: many
J: TRBJ2-7
V: TRBV5-1
CDR3: CASSRGPSEQYF
DNA: TGCGCCAGCAGCAGGGGTCCTTCGGAGCAGTACTTC

D: -
size: -
J: TRBJ1-2
V: TRBV19
CDR3: CASSVDGRYGYTF
DNA: TGTGCCAGTAGTGTGGACGGGCGCTATGGCTACACCTTC

D: TRBD2
size: -
J: TRBJ2-1
V: TRBV28
CDR3: CASSLSYWTSGNEQFF
DNA: TGTGCCAGCAGTCTCTCGTACTGGACTAGCGGGAATGAGCAGTTCTTC

D: TRBD2
size: few
J: TRBJ2-1
V: TRBV20-1
CDR3: CSAPKDGGGSYNEQFF
DNA: TGCAGTGCTCCGAAAGACGGCGGGGGTTCCTACAATGAGCAGTTCTTC

D: -
size: few
J: TRBJ2-1
V: TRBV27
CDR3: CASSLLGEQFF
DNA: TGTGCCAGCAGTTTACTAGGTGAGCAGTTCTTC

D: -
size: many
J: TRBJ2-6
V: TRBV24-1
CDR3: CATSDPRIAGANVLTF
DNA: TGTGCCACCAGTGACCCTAGAATAGCTGGGGCCAACGTCCTGACTTTC

D: -
size: many
J: TRBJ2-7
V: TRBV7-9
CDR3: CASSAFGRGGTYEQYF
DNA: TGTGCCAGCAGCGCCTTCGGACGGGGCGGCACCTACGAGCAGTACTTC

D: TRBD2
size: -
J: TRBJ2-3
V: TRBV9
CDR3: CASSTSSSGTDTQYF
DNA: TGTGCCAGCAGCACCAGCTCTAGCGGGACAGATACGCAGTATTTT

D: TRBD2
size: -
J: TRBJ2-3
V: TRBV5-1
CDR3: CASSHGTSGRTDTQNF
DNA: TGCGCCAGCAGCCACGGGACTAGCGGGAGAACAGATACGCAGAATTTT

D: TRBD2
size: few
J: TRBJ2-2
V: TRBV9
CDR3: CASSVFLAGEDTGELFF
DNA: TGTGCCAGCAGCGTATTTCTAGCGGGGGAGGACACCGGGGAGCTGTTTTTT

D: -
size: few
J: TRBJ1-4
V: TRBV6-2/TRBV6-3
CDR3: CASSYQGQRHVRMKRLFF
DNA: TGTGCCAGCAGTTACCAAGGACAGAGACATGTAAGAATGAAAAGACTGTTTTTT

D: -
size: many
J: TRBJ1-5
V: TRBV30
CDR3: CAWSRAGNQPQHF
DNA: TGTGCCTGGAGTCGGGCAGGGAATCAGCCCCAGCATTTT

D: -
size: -
J: TRBJ2-2
V: TRBV2
CDR3: CASNEERVVIGELFF
DNA: TGTGCCAGCAACGAAGAGCGGGTAGTTATCGGGGAGCTGTTTTTT

D: TRBD2
size: many
J: TRBJ2-5
V: TRBV2
CDR3: CASNSGGLEETQYF
DNA: TGTGCCAGCAACTCGGGGGGGCTGGAAGAGACCCAGTACTTC

D: TRBD2
size: many
J: TRBJ2-1
V: TRBV2
CDR3: CASSEEREGFEQFF
DNA: TGTGCCAGCAGTGAAGAGCGGGAGGGGTTTGAGCAGTTCTTC

D: -
size: many
J: TRBJ1-2
V: TRBV28
CDR3: CASFSQTGPGGYTF
DNA: TGTGCCAGCTTTTCCCAGACAGGCCCCGGTGGCTACACCTTC

D: TRBD1
size: many
J: TRBJ2-3
V: TRBV6-6
CDR3: CASSYGRTGVNTQYF
DNA: TGTGCCAGCAGTTACGGGAGGACAGGGGTAAATACGCAGTATTTT

D: -
size: few
J: TRBJ2-6
V: TRBV29-1
CDR3: CSVAGAGANVLTF
DNA: TGCAGCGTTGCAGGGGCTGGGGCCAACGTCCTGACTTTC

D: TRBD2
size: few
J: TRBJ2-3
V: TRBV6-2/TRBV6-3
CDR3: CASSYLRREGTDTQYF
DNA: TGTGCCAGCAGTTACTTACGGCGGGAGGGCACAGATACGCAGTATTTT

D: -
size: many
J: TRBJ1-2
V: TRBV7-6
CDR3: CASSPGGYGYTF
DNA: TGTGCCAGCAGCCCGGGGGGCTATGGCTACACCTTC

D: -
size: many
J: TRBJ2-5
V: TRBV18
CDR3: CASSPLADQETQYF
DNA: TGTGCCAGCTCACCACTAGCGGACCAAGAGACCCAGTACTTC